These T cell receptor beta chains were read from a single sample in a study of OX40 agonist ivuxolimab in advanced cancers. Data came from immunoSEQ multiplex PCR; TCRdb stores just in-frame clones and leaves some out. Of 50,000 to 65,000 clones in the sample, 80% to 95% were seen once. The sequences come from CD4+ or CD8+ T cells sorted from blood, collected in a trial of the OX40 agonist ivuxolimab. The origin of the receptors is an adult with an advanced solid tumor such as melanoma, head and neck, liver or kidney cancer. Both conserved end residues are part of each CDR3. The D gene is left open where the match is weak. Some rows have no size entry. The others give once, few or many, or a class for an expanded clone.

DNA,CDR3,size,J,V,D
TGTGCCAGCAGCTTGGCTACTGTCCTCAAAAACATTCAGTACTTC,CASSLATVLKNIQYF,.,TRBJ2-4,TRBV5-6,.
TGTGCCAGCAGCCAGATAAATCAGCCCCAGCATTTT,CASSQINQPQHF,.,TRBJ1-5,TRBV6-6,.
TGTGCCAGCAGCACAGGATTGGACACCGGGGAGCTGTTTTTT,CASSTGLDTGELFF,.,TRBJ2-2,TRBV7-9,.
TGTGCCAGCAGCCAAGGAGTGGGGGGTCCCACAGATACGCAGTATTTT,CASSQGVGGPTDTQYF,.,TRBJ2-3,TRBV4-2,.
TGCGCCAGCAGCCCCCCTGCGGGCAGTGAGCAGTTCTTC,CASSPPAGSEQFF,.,TRBJ2-1,TRBV4-1,.
TGTGCCAGCAGTGTTGGCGGACCCTACGAGCAGTACTTC,CASSVGGPYEQYF,.,TRBJ2-7,TRBV2,.
TGTGCCTGGAGTCCCAACCGGGGGACTAGCGGGAGGGAGACCCAGTACTTC,CAWSPNRGTSGRETQYF,.,TRBJ2-5,TRBV30,TRBD2
TGTGCCAGCAGCCTCTCGACTAGCGCGAACACCGGGGAGCTGTTTTTT,CASSLSTSANTGELFF,once,TRBJ2-2,TRBV7-3,TRBD2
TGTGCCAGCAGCTTAGCTCTAGCGGGAGCTCAAGAGACCCAGTACTTC,CASSLALAGAQETQYF,once,TRBJ2-5,TRBV13,TRBD2
TGTGCCAGCAGCGTAGGTAGCGGGAGGGCCTGGGATGAGCAGTTCTTC,CASSVGSGRAWDEQFF,.,TRBJ2-1,TRBV9,TRBD2
TGTGCCAGCAGCCCGCGGGACTCCTCCTACGAGCAGTACTTC,CASSPRDSSYEQYF,.,TRBJ2-7,TRBV11-1,.
TGTGCCAGCACCGATACTAGCGGGGTAAACACCGGGGAGCTGTTTTTT,CASTDTSGVNTGELFF,.,TRBJ2-2,TRBV7-3,TRBD2
TGCAGTGCACACGACAATGAGCAGTTCTTC,CSAHDNEQFF,few,TRBJ2-1,TRBV20-1,.
TGTGCCACCAGCCCTGAGGGGACAGCCTACGAGCAGTACTTC,CATSPEGTAYEQYF,.,TRBJ2-7,TRBV15,TRBD1
TGCGCCAGCAGCTTGCCCGCAGGGGGTGGGACTGAAGCTTTCTTT,CASSLPAGGGTEAFF,.,TRBJ1-1,TRBV5-1,TRBD1
TGCGCCAGCAGCCCCGGGACAGGGGGCCTCGAGCAGTACTTC,CASSPGTGGLEQYF,.,TRBJ2-7,TRBV4-1,TRBD1
TGTGCCAGCAGCGCCCGGGGGGTGAACACTGAAGCTTTCTTT,CASSARGVNTEAFF,.,TRBJ1-1,TRBV7-8,.
TGTGCCAGCAGCCGAGAATGGGGCACAGATACGCAGTATTTT,CASSREWGTDTQYF,.,TRBJ2-3,TRBV11-2,.
TGTGCCAGTAGTATTGAAACAGGGTATGGCTACACCTTC,CASSIETGYGYTF,.,TRBJ1-2,TRBV19,.
TGCGCCAGCAGCTTGGAGAGTTTACCCTACGAGCAGTACTTC,CASSLESLPYEQYF,.,TRBJ2-7,TRBV5-1,.
TGTGCCTGGAGTGGAGACTCCACCCCTTACAATGAGCAGTTCTTC,CAWSGDSTPYNEQFF,once,TRBJ2-1,TRBV30,.
TGTGCCAGCAGTGGGGGGACTAGGGGGTTGGAGCAGTTCTTC,CASSGGTRGLEQFF,once,TRBJ2-1,TRBV6-5,TRBD2
TGTGCCAGCAGCTATGGGGGGCGTAACACTGAAGCTTTCTTT,CASSYGGRNTEAFF,.,TRBJ1-1,TRBV7-8,.
TGTGCCAGCAGTGTGTTTGAGGGCGGCGGCGAGCAGTACTTC,CASSVFEGGGEQYF,.,TRBJ2-7,TRBV2,.
TGTGCCAGTAGTCCGACCGGAGCGGGAATTTCGGAGACCCAGTACTTC,CASSPTGAGISETQYF,once,TRBJ2-5,TRBV19,TRBD2
TGCAGCGGCGTGACCTTAACCTACAATGAGCAGTTCTTC,CSGVTLTYNEQFF,.,TRBJ2-1,TRBV29-1,.
TGTGCCAGTGCGACAGGGTTTCTACTTGGCTACACCTTC,CASATGFLLGYTF,.,TRBJ1-2,TRBV19,TRBD1
TGTGCCAGTACCCCCACAACCATGTCCTATGGCTACACCTTC,CASTPTTMSYGYTF,.,TRBJ1-2,TRBV19,.
TGTGCCATCAGCCCACTAGAAAAGAACACCGGGGAGCTGTTTTTT,CAISPLEKNTGELFF,.,TRBJ2-2,TRBV10-3,.
TGTGCCAGCAGTTCGGGCCCCCGCCAAGAGACCCAGTACTTC,CASSSGPRQETQYF,.,TRBJ2-5,TRBV28,.
TGTGCCAGCAGTTGGACAGGGCAGGACGAGCAGTACTTC,CASSWTGQDEQYF,.,TRBJ2-7,TRBV27,TRBD1
TGTGCCAGCAGCTCAGGGACAGGGGCATTGCATGAGCAGTTCTTC,CASSSGTGALHEQFF,.,TRBJ2-1,TRBV7-9,TRBD1
TGTGCCAGCAGTTTATGGGGAGAAGCTTTCTTT,CASSLWGEAFF,few,TRBJ1-1,TRBV28,.
TGCGCCAGCAGCCGCGGGAGGGGGACTTACGAGCAGTACTTC,CASSRGRGTYEQYF,.,TRBJ2-7,TRBV4-3,TRBD2
TGCGCCAGCAGCCAAGAAGGGGGGACAGGGGCGGTTAATCAGCCCCAGCATTTT,CASSQEGGTGAVNQPQHF,.,TRBJ1-5,TRBV4-1,TRBD1